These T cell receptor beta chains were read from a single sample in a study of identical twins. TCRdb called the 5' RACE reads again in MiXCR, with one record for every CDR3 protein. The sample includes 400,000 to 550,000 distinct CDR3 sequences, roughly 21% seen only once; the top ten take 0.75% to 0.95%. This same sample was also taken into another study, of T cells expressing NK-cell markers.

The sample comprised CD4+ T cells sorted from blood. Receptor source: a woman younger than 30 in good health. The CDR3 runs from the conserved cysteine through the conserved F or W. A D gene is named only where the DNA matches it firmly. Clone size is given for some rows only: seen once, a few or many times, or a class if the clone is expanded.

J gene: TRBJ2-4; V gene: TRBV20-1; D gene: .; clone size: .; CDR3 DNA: TGCAGTGCTAGTCAAGGAGCCAAAAACATTCAGTACTTC; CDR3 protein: CSASQGAKNIQYF
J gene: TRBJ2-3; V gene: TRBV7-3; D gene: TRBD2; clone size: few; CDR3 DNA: TGTGCCAGCAGCAAGACTAGCAAGTCAGATACGCAGTATTTT; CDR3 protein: CASSKTSKSDTQYF
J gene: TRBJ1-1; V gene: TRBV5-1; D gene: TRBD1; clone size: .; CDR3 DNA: TGCGCCAGCACTACTCTTCCTGGACAGGGGAAGGGCACTGAAGCTTTCTTT; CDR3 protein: CASTTLPGQGKGTEAFF
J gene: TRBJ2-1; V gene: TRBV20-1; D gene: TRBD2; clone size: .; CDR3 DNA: TGCAGTGCTAGGGCGGGAGGCGGGGAGGCGGCTGAGCAGTTCTTC; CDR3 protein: CSARAGGGEAAEQFF
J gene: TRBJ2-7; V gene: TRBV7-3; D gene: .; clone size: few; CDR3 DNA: TGTGCCAGCAGCTTAAACAGGGGGGGAGACGAGCAGTACTTC; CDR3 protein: CASSLNRGGDEQYF
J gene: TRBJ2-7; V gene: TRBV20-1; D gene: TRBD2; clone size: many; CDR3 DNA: TGCAGTGCCACACTATCCGGGACTAGGGCCTCCTACGAGCAGTACTTC; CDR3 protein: CSATLSGTRASYEQYF
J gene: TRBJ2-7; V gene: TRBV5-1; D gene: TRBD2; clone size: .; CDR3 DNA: TGCGCCAGCAGCCCCAAGGGACTAGCGGGCCCTTACGAGCAGTACTTC; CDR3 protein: CASSPKGLAGPYEQYF
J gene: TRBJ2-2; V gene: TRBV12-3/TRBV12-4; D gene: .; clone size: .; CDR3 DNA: TGTGCCAGTAGGGAAACCAACACCGGGGAGCTGTTTTTT; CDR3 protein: CASRETNTGELFF
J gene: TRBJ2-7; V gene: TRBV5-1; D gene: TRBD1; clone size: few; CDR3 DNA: TGCGCCAGCAGCTTGGGGGACAGTTCCTACGAGCAGTACTTC; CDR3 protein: CASSLGDSSYEQYF
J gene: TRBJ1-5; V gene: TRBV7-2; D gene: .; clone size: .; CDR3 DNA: TGTGCCAGCAGCTTAGTCGACGCTCAGCCCCAGCATTTT; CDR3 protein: CASSLVDAQPQHF
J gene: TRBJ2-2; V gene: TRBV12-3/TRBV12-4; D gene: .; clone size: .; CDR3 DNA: TGTGCCAGCAAGTGGCAGATCCTCACCGGGGAGCTGTTTTTT; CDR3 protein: CASKWQILTGELFF
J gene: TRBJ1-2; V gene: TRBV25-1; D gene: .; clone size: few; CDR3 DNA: TGTGCCAGCAGTGACCTCGGGGGAAGGAGTGGCTACACCTTC; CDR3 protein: CASSDLGGRSGYTF
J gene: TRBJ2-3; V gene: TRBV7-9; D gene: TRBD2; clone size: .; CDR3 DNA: TGTGCCAGCAGAGGGACTAGCGGGGGGGCGGCAGATACGCAGTATTTT; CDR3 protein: CASRGTSGGAADTQYF
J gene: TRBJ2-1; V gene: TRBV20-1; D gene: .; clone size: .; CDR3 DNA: TGCAGTGCCCGAAGCGGGCCCCCCTACAATGAGCAGTTCTTC; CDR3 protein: CSARSGPPYNEQFF
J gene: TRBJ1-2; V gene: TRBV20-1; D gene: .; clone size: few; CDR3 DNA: TGCAGTGCTAGAGACCCCTCAGGGTACAATGGCTACACCTTC; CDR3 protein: CSARDPSGYNGYTF
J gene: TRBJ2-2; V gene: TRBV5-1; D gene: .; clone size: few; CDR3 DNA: TGCGCCAGCAGCCCACAGGTTTCGAACACCGGGGAGCTGTTTTTT; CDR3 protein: CASSPQVSNTGELFF
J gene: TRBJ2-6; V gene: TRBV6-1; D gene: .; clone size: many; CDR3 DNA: TGTGCCAGCACCTCCAGGGTGTCTGGGGCCAACGTCCTGACTTTC; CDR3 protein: CASTSRVSGANVLTF
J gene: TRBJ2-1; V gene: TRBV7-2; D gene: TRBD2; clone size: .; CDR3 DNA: TGTGCCAGCAGCTTAGTCGGGACTAGTAACCATGAGCAGTTCTTC; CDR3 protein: CASSLVGTSNHEQFF
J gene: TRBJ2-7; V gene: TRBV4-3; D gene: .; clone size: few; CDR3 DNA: TGCGCCAGCAGCCAAGGGACTGAGTACTACGAGCAGTACTTC; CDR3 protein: CASSQGTEYYEQYF
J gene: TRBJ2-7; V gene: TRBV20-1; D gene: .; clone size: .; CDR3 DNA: TGCAGTGCTAGAGGCAGGGGAATTTCCCACGAGCAGTACTTC; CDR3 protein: CSARGRGISHEQYF
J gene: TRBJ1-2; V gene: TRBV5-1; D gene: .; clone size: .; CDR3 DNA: TGCGCCAGCAGCCCCCGGGAGTTGGGTGGCTACACCTTC; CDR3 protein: CASSPRELGGYTF
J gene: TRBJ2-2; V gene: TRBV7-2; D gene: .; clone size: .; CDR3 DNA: TGTGCCAGCAGCTTTAAGTTCCGAACCGGGGAGCTGTTTTTT; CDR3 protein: CASSFKFRTGELFF
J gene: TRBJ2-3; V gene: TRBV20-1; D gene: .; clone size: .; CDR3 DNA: TGCAGTGCTACAAGACAGGAGGTTGAAGATACGCAGTATTTT; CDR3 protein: CSATRQEVEDTQYF
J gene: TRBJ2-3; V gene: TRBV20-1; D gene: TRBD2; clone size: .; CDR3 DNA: TGCAGTGCTAGACCAATAGCGGGGGTGGGAGATACGCAGTATTTT; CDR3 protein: CSARPIAGVGDTQYF
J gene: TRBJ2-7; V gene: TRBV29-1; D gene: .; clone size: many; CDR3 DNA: TGCAGCGTTGAAGCCGAGACTGCTATAGAGCAGTACTTC; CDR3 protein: CSVEAETAIEQYF
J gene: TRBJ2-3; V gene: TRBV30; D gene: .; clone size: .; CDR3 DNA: TGTGCCTGGACAGGGGTTGGTGATACGCAGTATTTT; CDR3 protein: CAWTGVGDTQYF
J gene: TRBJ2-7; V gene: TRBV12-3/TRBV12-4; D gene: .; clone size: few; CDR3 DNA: TGTGCCAGCAGCCCGCGACAGACCGCCTACGAGCAGTACTTC; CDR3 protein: CASSPRQTAYEQYF
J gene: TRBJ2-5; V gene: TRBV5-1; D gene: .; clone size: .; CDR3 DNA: TGCGCCAGCAGCTTGTTTGTTGGGGAAGAGACCCAGTACTTC; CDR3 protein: CASSLFVGEETQYF
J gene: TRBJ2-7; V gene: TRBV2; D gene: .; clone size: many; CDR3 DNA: TGTGCCAGCAAAGGATGGCAGGCCCTTGGGGAGCAGTACTTC; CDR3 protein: CASKGWQALGEQYF
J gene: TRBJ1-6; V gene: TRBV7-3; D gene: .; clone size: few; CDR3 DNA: TGTGCCAGCAGCACAAACTCCGGAGGGGATTCACCCCTCCACTTT; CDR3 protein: CASSTNSGGDSPLHF
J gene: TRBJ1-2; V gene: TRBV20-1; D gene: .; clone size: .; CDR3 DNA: TGCAGTGCCAGGAGAGGTTGGGGCCCAAACTATGGCTACACCTTC; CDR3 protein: CSARRGWGPNYGYTF
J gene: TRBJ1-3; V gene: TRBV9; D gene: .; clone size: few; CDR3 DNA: TGTGCCAGCAGCGTAGAGGGGGTCTCTGGAAACACCATCTATTTT; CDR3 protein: CASSVEGVSGNTIYF
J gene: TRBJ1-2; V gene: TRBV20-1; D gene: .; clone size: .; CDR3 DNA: TGCAGTGCTAGACCGTATTATGGCTACACCTTC; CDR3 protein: CSARPYYGYTF
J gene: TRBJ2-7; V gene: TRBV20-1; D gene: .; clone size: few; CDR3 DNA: TGCAGTGCTAGGTCCAAGGCAGTCTTGGGGATTTCCGAGCAGTACTTC; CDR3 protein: CSARSKAVLGISEQYF
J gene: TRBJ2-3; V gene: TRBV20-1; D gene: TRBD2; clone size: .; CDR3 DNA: TGCAGTGCTCGTTCTAGCGGGAGTAATACGCAGTATTTT; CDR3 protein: CSARSSGSNTQYF
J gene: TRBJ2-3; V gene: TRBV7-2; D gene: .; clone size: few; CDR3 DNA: TGTGCCAGCAGGTTCGGGCAGACAGATACGCAGTATTTT; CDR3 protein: CASRFGQTDTQYF
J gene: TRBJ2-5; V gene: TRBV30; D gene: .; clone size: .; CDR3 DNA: TGTGCCTGGAGTGTACACCCAGGCGAGACCCAGTACTTC; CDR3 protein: CAWSVHPGETQYF
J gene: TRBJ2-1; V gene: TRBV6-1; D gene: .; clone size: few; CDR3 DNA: TGTGCCAGCAGCTTCAAAGGGTGGAGCTCCTACAATGAGCAGTTCTTC; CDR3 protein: CASSFKGWSSYNEQFF
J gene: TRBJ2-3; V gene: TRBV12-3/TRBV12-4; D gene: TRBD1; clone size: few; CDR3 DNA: TGTGCCAGCAGTCGGGACAGGGGGCGGGATACGCAGTATTTT; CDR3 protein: CASSRDRGRDTQYF
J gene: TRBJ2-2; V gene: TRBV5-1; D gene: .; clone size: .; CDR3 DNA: TGCGCCAGCACCAACATACCAGGGGTCGCGAACACCGGGGAGCTGTTTTTT; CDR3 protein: CASTNIPGVANTGELFF
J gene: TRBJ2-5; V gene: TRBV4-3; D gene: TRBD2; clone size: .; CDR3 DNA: TGCGCCAGCAGCCAAAAGGGACTAGCGGAAGGGGAGACCCAGTACTTC; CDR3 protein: CASSQKGLAEGETQYF
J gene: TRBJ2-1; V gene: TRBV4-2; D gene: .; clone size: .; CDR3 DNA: TGTGCCAGCAGCCAAAGCCGCCGGGGAGGCTACAATGAGCAGTTCTTC; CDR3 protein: CASSQSRRGGYNEQFF
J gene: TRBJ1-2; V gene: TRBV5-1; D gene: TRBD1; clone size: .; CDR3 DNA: TGCGCCAGCAGCTTGGAAGGGTACGGGACAGATGATGGCTACACCTTC; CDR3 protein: CASSLEGYGTDDGYTF
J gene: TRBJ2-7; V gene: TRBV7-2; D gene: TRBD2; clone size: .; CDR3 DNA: TGTGCCAGCAGCTTAGTGCCTAGCGGGAGTTACGAGCAGTACTTC; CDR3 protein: CASSLVPSGSYEQYF
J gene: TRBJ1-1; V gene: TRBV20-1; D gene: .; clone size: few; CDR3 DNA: TGCAGTGCTAGTGGGATCGAAGCTTTCTTT; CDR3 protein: CSASGIEAFF
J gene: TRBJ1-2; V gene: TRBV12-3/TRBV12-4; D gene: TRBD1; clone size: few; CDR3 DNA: TGTGCCAGCAGAGGCTCAGGGGGAGCGCGTGGCTACACCTTC; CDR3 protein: CASRGSGGARGYTF
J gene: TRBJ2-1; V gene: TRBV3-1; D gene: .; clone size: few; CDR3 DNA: TGTGCCAGCAGCCAAGACCTCCGGGGCAATGAGCAGTTCTTC; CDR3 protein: CASSQDLRGNEQFF
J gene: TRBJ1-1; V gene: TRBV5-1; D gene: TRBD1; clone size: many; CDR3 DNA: TGCGCCAGCAGCTCAGGACAGGTTGGCACTGAAGCTTTCTTT; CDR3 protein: CASSSGQVGTEAFF